The T cell receptor beta chain under discussion was sequenced for a study of cytomegalovirus exposure and HLA in healthy donors. PCR amplification relied on 60 Vbeta primers (plus 13 Jbeta primers). Profiling relied on immunoSEQ multiplex PCR, and the TCRdb table lists in-frame clones only, not all of them. This table lists around 210,000 clones. The germline V gene encodes CDR1 MNHEY and CDR2 SVGAGI. This CDR3 is built from 12 residues. J gave up 5 bases and V 7 bases, and 2 bases lay outside the gene matches. The clonotype was recovered from a woman aged 25-40 years in good health and CMV-seropositive. The rearrangement joins TRBV6-5 to TRBJ1-1; 9 nucleotides agree with TRBD1. The specimen was PBMCs. This chain's CDR3 is CASKQGATEAFF. Written as DNA, the CDR3 is TGTGCCAGCAAACAGGGGGCGACTGAAGCTTTCTTT.